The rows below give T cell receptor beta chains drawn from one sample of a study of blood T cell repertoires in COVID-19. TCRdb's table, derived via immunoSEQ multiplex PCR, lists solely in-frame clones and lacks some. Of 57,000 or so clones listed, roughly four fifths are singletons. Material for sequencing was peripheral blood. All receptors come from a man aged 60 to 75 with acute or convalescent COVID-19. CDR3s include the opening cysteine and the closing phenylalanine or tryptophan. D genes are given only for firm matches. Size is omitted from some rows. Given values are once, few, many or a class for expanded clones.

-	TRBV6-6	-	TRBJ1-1	CARDGQGSCPNTEAFF	TGTGCCAGGGATGGGCAGGGCAGCTGCCCTAATACTGAAGCTTTCTTT
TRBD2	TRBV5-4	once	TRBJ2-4	CASSLMTSGRARGIQYF	TGTGCCAGCAGCCTGATGACTAGCGGGAGGGCCCGGGGCATTCAGTACTTC
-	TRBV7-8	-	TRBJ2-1	CASSPLLSHEQFF	TGTGCCAGCAGCCCCCTTCTTTCCCATGAGCAGTTCTTC
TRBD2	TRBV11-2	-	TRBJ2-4	CASSLARGGGSVTKNIQYF	TGTGCCAGCAGCTTAGCCCGTGGGGGGGGTAGCGTGACCAAAAACATTCAGTACTTC
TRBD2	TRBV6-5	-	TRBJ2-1	CASSSLSGTDNEQFF	TGTGCCAGCAGTTCTCTTAGCGGGACCGACAATGAGCAGTTCTTC
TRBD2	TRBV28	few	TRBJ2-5	CASSLQIAGTETQYF	TGTGCCAGCAGCCTTCAAATAGCGGGGACAGAGACCCAGTACTTC
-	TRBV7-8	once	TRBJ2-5	CASSQDSEETQYF	TGTGCCAGCAGTCAGGATTCTGAAGAGACCCAGTACTTC
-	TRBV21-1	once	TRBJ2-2	CASSTRRTDRATGELFF	TGTGCCAGCAGCACCCGGAGGACGGACAGGGCCACCGGGGAGCTGTTTTTT
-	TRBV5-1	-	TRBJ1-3	CASSSSSTVSGNTIYF	TGCGCCAGCAGCTCCTCCTCGACAGTCTCTGGAAACACCATATATTTT
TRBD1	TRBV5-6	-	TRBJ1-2	CASSGATGGDPGYTF	TGTGCCAGCAGCGGGGCTACAGGGGGCGATCCTGGCTACACCTTC
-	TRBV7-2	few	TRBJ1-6	CASSRTGKHPGTLHF	TGTGCCAGCAGCCGTACGGGGAAGCACCCCGGAACCCTCCACTTT
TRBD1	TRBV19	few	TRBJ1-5	CASSITGGSNQPQHF	TGTGCCAGTAGTATTACAGGGGGTAGCAATCAGCCCCAGCATTTT
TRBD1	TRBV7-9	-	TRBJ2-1	CASSLRQGAGNGQFF	TGTGCCAGCAGCTTAAGGCAGGGGGCAGGAAATGGGCAGTTCTTC
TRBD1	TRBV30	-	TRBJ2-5	CAWSVQTGWVVETQYF	TGTGCCTGGAGTGTGCAGACAGGGTGGGTTGTAGAGACCCAGTACTTC
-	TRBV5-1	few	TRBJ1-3	CASSLAGGYGNTIYF	TGCGCCAGCAGCTTGGCCGGGGGATATGGAAACACCATATATTTT
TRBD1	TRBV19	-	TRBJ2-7	CASSKDRDGSYEQYF	TGTGCCAGTAGTAAGGACAGGGATGGATCCTACGAGCAGTACTTC
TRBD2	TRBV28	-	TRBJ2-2	CASSFLAENTGELFF	TGTGCCAGCAGTTTTCTAGCGGAGAACACCGGGGAGCTGTTTTTT
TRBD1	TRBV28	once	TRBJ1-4	CASRYTGTGEKLFF	TGTGCCAGCAGGTACACCGGGACAGGTGAAAAACTGTTTTTT
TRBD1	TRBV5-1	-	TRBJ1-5	CASSETGGSQPQHF	TGCGCCAGCAGCGAGACAGGGGGAAGTCAGCCCCAGCATTTT
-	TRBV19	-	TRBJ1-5	CASMLQGLNQPQHF	TGTGCCAGTATGCTGCAGGGCCTCAATCAGCCCCAGCATTTT
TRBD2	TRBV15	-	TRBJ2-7	CATSRGREGRYEQYF	TGTGCCACCAGCAGGGGCCGGGAGGGCCGGTACGAGCAGTACTTC
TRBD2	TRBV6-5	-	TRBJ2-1	CASSPGTSGRSGQFF	TGTGCCAGCAGCCCCGGGACTAGCGGGAGGTCTGGGCAGTTCTTC
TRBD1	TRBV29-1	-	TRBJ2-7	CSVATGAAYEQYF	TGCAGCGTTGCAACAGGGGCCGCCTACGAGCAGTACTTC
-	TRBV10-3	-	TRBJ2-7	CAISESINSDSYEQYF	TGTGCCATCAGTGAGTCCATAAATAGCGACTCCTACGAGCAGTACTTC
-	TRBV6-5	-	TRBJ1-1	CASSGDPGKTEAFF	TGTGCCAGCAGCGGAGATCCAGGGAAAACTGAAGCTTTCTTT
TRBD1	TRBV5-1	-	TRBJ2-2	CASSLEGGGWTGELFF	TGCGCCAGCAGCTTGGAAGGGGGCGGTTGGACCGGGGAGCTGTTTTTT
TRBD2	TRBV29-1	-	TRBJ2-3	CSVVYVTSDTDTQYF	TGCAGCGTTGTATATGTTACTAGCGACACAGATACGCAGTATTTT
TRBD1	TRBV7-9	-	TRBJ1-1	CASSSPDRAMNTEAFF	TGTGCCAGCAGCTCCCCGGACAGGGCAATGAACACTGAAGCTTTCTTT
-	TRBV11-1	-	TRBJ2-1	CASSLGTTAYNEQFF	TGTGCCAGCAGTTTAGGAACGACAGCCTACAATGAGCAGTTCTTC
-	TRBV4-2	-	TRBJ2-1	CASSQTAPIGINEQFF	TGTGCCAGCAGCCAAACGGCCCCCATCGGGATCAATGAGCAGTTCTTC
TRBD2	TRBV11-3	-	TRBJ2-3	CASSPGLRDTQYF	TGTGCCAGCAGCCCGGGACTAAGAGATACGCAGTATTTT
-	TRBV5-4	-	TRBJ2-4	CASSTQSSALAKNIQYF	TGTGCCAGCAGCACCCAATCTAGCGCCTTAGCCAAAAACATTCAGTACTTC
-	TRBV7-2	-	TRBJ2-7	CASSPKFAGSSYEQYF	TGTGCCAGCAGCCCCAAGTTCGCGGGAAGCTCCTACGAGCAGTACTTC
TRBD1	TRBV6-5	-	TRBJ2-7	CATEPGQGGPEQYF	TGTGCCACCGAACCGGGACAGGGAGGACCCGAGCAGTACTTC
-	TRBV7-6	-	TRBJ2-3	CASSSNSEVPWDTQYF	TGTGCCAGCAGCTCTAATTCCGAGGTGCCCTGGGATACGCAGTATTTT
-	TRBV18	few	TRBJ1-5	CASSPRSRNQPQHF	TGTGCCAGCTCACCACGGTCGCGGAATCAGCCCCAGCATTTT
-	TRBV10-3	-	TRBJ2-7	CATARQASYEQYF	TGTGCCACAGCCAGACAGGCTTCCTACGAGCAGTACTTC
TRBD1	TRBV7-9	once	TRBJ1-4	CASSARDRRNEKLFF	TGTGCCAGCAGCGCCCGGGACAGGCGTAATGAAAAACTGTTTTTT
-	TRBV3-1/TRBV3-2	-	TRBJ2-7	CASSNFDEQYF	TGTGCCAGCAGCAACTTCGACGAGCAGTACTTC
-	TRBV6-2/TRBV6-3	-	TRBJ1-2	CASSYSLGQALSYGYTF	TGTGCCAGCAGTTACTCCCTCGGACAAGCCCTTAGCTATGGCTACACCTTC
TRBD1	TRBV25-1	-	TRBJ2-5	CASSADGTGISETQYF	TGTGCCAGCAGTGCCGACGGGACAGGGATTTCAGAGACCCAGTACTTC
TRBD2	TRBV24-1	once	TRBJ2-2	CATSDGLASQGGELFF	TGTGCCACCAGTGACGGACTAGCTTCCCAGGGCGGGGAGCTGTTTTTT
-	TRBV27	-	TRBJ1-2	CASSLSWGGSGYTF	TGTGCCAGCAGTCTCTCCTGGGGGGGAAGCGGCTACACCTTC
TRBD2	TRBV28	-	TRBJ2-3	CASSSPSGPTDTQYF	TGTGCCAGCAGTTCCCCTAGCGGCCCCACAGATACGCAGTATTTT
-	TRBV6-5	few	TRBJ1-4	CASSPPGEKLFF	TGTGCCAGCAGTCCTCCCGGTGAAAAACTGTTTTTT
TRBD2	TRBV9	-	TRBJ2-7	CASSVGLADAYEQYF	TGTGCCAGCAGCGTAGGACTAGCGGACGCCTACGAGCAGTACTTC
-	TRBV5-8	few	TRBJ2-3	CASSWALRTDTQYF	TGTGCCAGCAGCTGGGCCCTTAGGACAGATACGCAGTATTTT
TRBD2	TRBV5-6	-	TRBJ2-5	CASSSSGIHQETQYF	TGTGCCAGCAGCTCTAGCGGTATACATCAAGAGACCCAGTACTTC
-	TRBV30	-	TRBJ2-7	CAWGQEGYEQYF	TGTGCCTGGGGGCAGGAGGGATACGAGCAGTACTTC
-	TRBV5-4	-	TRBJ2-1	CASSFRQLADNEQFF	TGTGCCAGCAGCTTCAGACAACTGGCCGACAATGAGCAGTTCTTC
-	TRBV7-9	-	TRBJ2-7	CASSLGRNGLEQYF	TGTGCCAGCAGCTTAGGTCGCAACGGTTTGGAGCAGTACTTC
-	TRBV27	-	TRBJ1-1	CASSLSPLLGTGEAFF	TGTGCCAGCAGTTTATCGCCCCTATTGGGAACAGGTGAAGCTTTCTTT
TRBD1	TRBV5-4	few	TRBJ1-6	CASSSRDRDNSPLHF	TGTGCCAGCAGCTCCCGGGACAGGGATAATTCACCCCTCCACTTT
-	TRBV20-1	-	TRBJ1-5	CSASLEGGGGLDQPQHF	TGCAGTGCTAGTCTTGAGGGGGGCGGGGGCCTCGATCAGCCCCAGCATTTT
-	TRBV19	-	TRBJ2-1	CASSTPLNEQFF	TGTGCCAGTAGTACTCCCCTCAATGAGCAGTTCTTC
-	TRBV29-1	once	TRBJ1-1	CSVNLLQGNTEAFF	TGCAGCGTTAACCTCCTACAGGGGAACACTGAAGCTTTCTTT